What follows are 2 T cell receptor beta chains derived from one specimen sequenced in a study of T cells after yellow fever vaccination (dated by TCRdb to between 2018 and 2021). The library was prepared using 5' RACE. Sequencer: Illumina NovaSeq 6000. TCRdb ran its own pipeline on the public reads, namely fastp trimming at Q25 and MiXCR clone calling, and kept in-frame beta chains. Each CDR3 protein gets just one entry, which takes the most common genes and DNA from the rows behind it. The sample has about 340,000 distinct CDR3 sequences on record, roughly an eighth of them singletons. The ten most abundant clones make up 3.2% of the sample. What the treatment or condition label conveys for this sample: live attenuated yellow fever vaccine strain. The starting material was CD4+ T cells sorted from PBMCs, obtained 15 days after the yellow fever booster vaccination. Receptors originate from a man aged 18 to 30 who received the YFV17D yellow fever vaccine.

The chain employs TRBV14 and TRBJ1-6, with TRBD1 as a possible D gene (6 bases). The CDR3 totals 14 residues. Trimming pared 3 bases from V and 10 bases from J, leaving 13 bases between. Germline loops: CDR1 SGHDN, CDR2 FVKESK. The CDR3 sequence is CASSQTGLSSPLHF. In nucleotides, the CDR3 is TGTGCCAGCAGCCAGACAGGTCTCAGCTCACCCCTCCACTTT.

This clonotype turned up a few times. CDR3 sequence reads: CATSSHLTGGITEAFF. The CDR3 region has the DNA TGTGCCACCAGCAGTCACCTAACAGGGGGAATCACTGAAGCTTTCTTT. This chain connects TRBV15 to TRBJ1-1; TRBD1 aligns across 8 bases. The CDR3 runs to 16 residues. V gave up 3 bases and J gave up 4 bases; unmatched junction bases: 10. Germline CDR1 LNHNV, CDR2 YYDKDF (reference sequence).